These T cell receptor beta chains were read from a single sample in a study of cytotoxic CD8 clonotypes in ibrutinib-treated CLL. Clones were read by immunoSEQ multiplex PCR, and TCRdb kept only the in-frame ones, dropping some. Of under 40,000 clones in the sample, 45% to 50% are singletons; the top ten hold approximately 20%. The material was PBMCs, obtained before ibrutinib treatment. These receptor sequences come from a human donor with chronic lymphocytic leukemia. The CDR3 runs from the conserved cysteine through the conserved F or W. D genes are given only for firm matches. Where a row states a size, it is once, few, many or the class of an expanded clone; other rows omit it.

>TRBV18|NA|TRBJ2-1|NA
TGTGCCAGCTCACCACCCGGGTTCAGCTCCTACAATGAGCAGTTCTTC
CASSPPGFSSYNEQFF
>TRBV4-1|TRBD1|TRBJ1-5|NA
TGCGCCAGCAGCCAAGATTACGGGACAGGGGGCGATCAGCCCCAGCATTTT
CASSQDYGTGGDQPQHF
>TRBV11-1|TRBD1|TRBJ1-1|few
TGTGCCAGCAGCTGGGGACAGGGGAGTCTAAGTGGAGCTTTCTTT
CASSWGQGSLSGAFF
>TRBV15|NA|TRBJ1-2|NA
TGTGCCACCAGCTTTCTTACCGGGGTGAACTATGGCTACACCTTC
CATSFLTGVNYGYTF
>TRBV2|NA|TRBJ2-1|NA
TGTGCCAGCAGTTTTACCCTTGGCAATGAGCAGTTCTTC
CASSFTLGNEQFF
>TRBV6-1|TRBD1|TRBJ2-7|few
TGTGCCAGCAAGGGGACAGGCACCTACGAGCAGTACTTC
CASKGTGTYEQYF
>TRBV6-5|NA|TRBJ1-2|NA
TGTGCCAGCAGTTACGCCAGGGGATTTGGCTACACCTTC
CASSYARGFGYTF
>TRBV18|TRBD1|TRBJ1-2|few
TGTGCCAGCTCACCACCGGAGATACTGGCAGGGGGAGCCTATGGCTACACCTTC
CASSPPEILAGGAYGYTF
>TRBV25-1|NA|TRBJ2-7|NA
TGTGCCAGCAGTTGGCTGGGTCAGGGCCACGAGCAGTACTTC
CASSWLGQGHEQYF
>TRBV5-4|NA|TRBJ1-2|NA
TGTGCCAGCAAGGGGGGCAGGTCGGACTATGGCTACACCTTC
CASKGGRSDYGYTF
>TRBV11-2|TRBD1|TRBJ2-1|NA
TGTGCCAGCAGCATCGGACAGGGGGCCTACAATGAGCAGTTCTTC
CASSIGQGAYNEQFF
>TRBV7-5|NA|TRBJ1-2|NA
TGTGCCAGAAGCAAACGTGGGACCTTGGGCTATGGCTACACCTTC
CARSKRGTLGYGYTF
>TRBV6-5|TRBD2|TRBJ2-1|NA
TGTGCCAGCAGTTACTCGGGACTAGCCTACAATGAGCAGTTCTTC
CASSYSGLAYNEQFF
>TRBV21-1|NA|TRBJ2-1|NA
TGTGCCAGCAGCAAAGTGGGCAGGGGCGACTTTAGAACTTACAATGAGCAGTTCTTC
CASSKVGRGDFRTYNEQFF
>TRBV2|NA|TRBJ2-5|few
TGTGCCAGCAGTGAACTAGCCCAAGAGACCCAGTACTTC
CASSELAQETQYF
>TRBV18|TRBD1|TRBJ1-2|many
TGTGCCAGCTCACCCGAAGACAGGGGGGGCTACACCTTC
CASSPEDRGGYTF
>TRBV4-1|NA|TRBJ1-4|few
TGCGCCAGCAGCCAAGGTCTCCATCTGGCTGTGGGTGAAAAACTGTTTTTT
CASSQGLHLAVGEKLFF
>TRBV5-1|TRBD1|TRBJ2-5|NA
TGCGCCAGCAGCTTGGGGGGACAGGGCGGCCAAGAGACCCAGTACTTC
CASSLGGQGGQETQYF
>TRBV10-2|NA|TRBJ2-7|NA
TGCGCCAGCAGTGAGGGAGGGGAATCGGGCTCCTACGAGCAGTACTTC
CASSEGGESGSYEQYF
>TRBV2|TRBD1|TRBJ1-2|NA
TGTGCCAGCACCGGGACAGACCTAGCCTATGGCTACACCTTC
CASTGTDLAYGYTF
>TRBV4-1|NA|TRBJ1-6|few
TGCGCCAGCAGCCAAGAGCAGGGTGCGTCCTCACCCCTCCACTTT
CASSQEQGASSPLHF
>TRBV18|NA|TRBJ1-2|NA
TGTGCCAGCTCCTTCGGGACTTCAGAGGGTGGCTACACCTTC
CASSFGTSEGGYTF
>TRBV15|TRBD1|TRBJ2-7|NA
TGTGCCACCAGCAGAGATAGAGGGACAGAAAGCTCCTACGAGCAGTACTTC
CATSRDRGTESSYEQYF
>TRBV16|TRBD1|TRBJ1-2|NA
TGTGCCAGCAGCCCTTCCTTGGACAGGATAAGAGGCTACACCTTC
CASSPSLDRIRGYTF
>TRBV25-1|TRBD1|TRBJ2-7|NA
TGTGCCAGCAGTGCTATACCAGGGGGCGAGCAGTACTTC
CASSAIPGGEQYF
>TRBV10-1|NA|TRBJ2-5|few
TGCGCCAGCAGTCGTGGGGACGAGACCCAGTACTTC
CASSRGDETQYF
>TRBV11-2|NA|TRBJ1-6|few
TGTGCCAGCAGCCCCGCCGGACCCCTAAGCAATTCACCCCTCCACTTT
CASSPAGPLSNSPLHF
>TRBV4-2|TRBD2|TRBJ2-7|few
TGTGCCAGCAGCCAAATACTCACGGGACTAGGATACGAGCAGTACTTC
CASSQILTGLGYEQYF
>TRBV11-2|NA|TRBJ1-2|NA
TGTGCCAGCAGCCACTACGGAGTAACGACTAACTATGGCTACACCTTC
CASSHYGVTTNYGYTF